This T cell receptor beta chain stems from a study of beta chain features in type 1 diabetes. Points from the study as a whole: Fewer junction insertions and more nucleotide deletions appeared in type 1 diabetes patients. People with Type 1 diabetes carried modestly yet significantly shorter TCRB CDR3s in all four CD4+ subsets.

The authors reverse transcribed all of the isolated RNA, so sequencing captured expressed TCRB transcripts. Method: immunoSEQ multiplex PCR; TCRdb's copy keeps in-frame clones and lacks some. This table has some 280,000 clones, more than 13% appearing once. In regard to this clone: As yet, its antigen is unknown.

This CDR3 has 15 amino acids. Trimming cost V 1 base and J 1 base, with 10 bases left between them. The germline V gene encodes CDR1 SGHVS and CDR2 FNYEAQ. This clonotype was sampled from a man aged 30 to 39 with type 1 diabetes. V and J are TRBV7-6 and TRBJ2-5; tentative D call: TRBD1 (6 bases). The specimen was naive CD4+ T cells from blood. CDR3 protein: CASSLVLGAQETQYF. The CDR3 DNA sequence: TGTGCCAGCAGCTTAGTGCTGGGGGCCCAAGAGACCCAGTACTTC. The full variable domain, in which reference TRBV7-6 and TRBJ2-5 provide the parts outside the CDR3, is GAGVSQSPRYKVTKRGQDVALRCDPISGHVSLYWYRQALGQGPEFLTYFNYEAQQDKSGLPNDRFSAERPEGSISTLTIQRTEQRDSAMYRCASSLVLGAQETQYFGPGTRLLVL.